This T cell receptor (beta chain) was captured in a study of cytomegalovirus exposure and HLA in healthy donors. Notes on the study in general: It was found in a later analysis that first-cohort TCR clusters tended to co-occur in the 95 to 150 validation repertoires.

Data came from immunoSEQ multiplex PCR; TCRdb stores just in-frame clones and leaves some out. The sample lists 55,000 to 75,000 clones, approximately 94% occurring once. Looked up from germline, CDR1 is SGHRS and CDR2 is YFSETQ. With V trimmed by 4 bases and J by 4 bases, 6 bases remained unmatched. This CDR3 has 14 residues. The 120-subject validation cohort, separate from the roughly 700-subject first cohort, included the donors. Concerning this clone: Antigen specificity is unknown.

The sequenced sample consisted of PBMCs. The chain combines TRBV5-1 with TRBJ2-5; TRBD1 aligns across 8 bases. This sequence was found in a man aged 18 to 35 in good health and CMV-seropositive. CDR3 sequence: CASSPGTGLETQYF. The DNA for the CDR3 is TGCGCCAGCAGCCCCGGGACAGGCCTAGAGACCCAGTACTTC.